This TCR beta chain was obtained from a study of cytomegalovirus exposure and HLA in healthy donors. Comment on this clone: Its antigen is as yet unknown. A junction boundary mismatches the germline segment, possibly from a read error.

Study outcomes and limitations: The authors later found TCR association rates varying by HLA locus, with DRB1 most and HLA-C fewest. Available immune exposure information covered CMV serostatus only.

The length of the CDR3 is 14 residues. Germline loops: CDR1 SGHTA, CDR2 FQGTGA. PCR primers comprised 60 Vbeta and 13 Jbeta primers. Per the original data handling: About 10 million of 70 million to 80 million unique TCR beta chains were shared, per a later count. Clones were read by immunoSEQ multiplex PCR, and TCRdb kept only the in-frame ones, dropping some. The V and J calls and the clone size are those of that table, but D and trimming were determined from the DNA. This sample carries roughly 180,000 clones, approximately 80% of them seen once, and the ten largest clones take 1.3%. The rearrangement joins TRBV7-3 to TRBJ2-7; D gene uncertain. Sequences were obtained from PBMCs. The clonotype was recovered from a man aged 25 to 40 in good health and CMV-seronegative. The CDR3 region is CASSLTLVPYEQYF. The CDR3 coding sequence is TGTGCCAGCAGCCTAACCCTAGTTCCCTACGAGCAGTACTTC.